The 2 T cell receptor beta chains listed next were all sequenced from one sample in a study of shared clonotypes between healthy human individuals. Clones were read by immunoSEQ multiplex PCR, and TCRdb kept only the in-frame ones, dropping some. The sample includes about 2.4 million clones, 90% to 95% of them seen just once. Sequencing was carried out using naive CD4+ T cells from PBMCs. Subset specified: CD45RA+ positively selected. These receptors all stem from a man between 18 and 29 years old in good health. Some clones in this sample may be carry-over from other donors' samples.

The chain combines TRBV19 with TRBJ2-7, with TRBD1 identical over 9 bases. Trimming took 4 bases from V and 4 from J; bases not matched to a gene: 8. This CDR3 spans 15 amino acids. In germline, CDR1 is LNHDA, CDR2 SQIVND (reference sequence). This CDR3 reads CASSTLLTGGYEQYF. The CDR3 DNA sequence: TGTGCCAGTAGTACCCTTCTGACAGGGGGGTACGAGCAGTACTTC.

The chain joins TRBV6-5 to TRBJ2-7, with TRBD2 matching 13 bases. V gave up 6 bases and J gave up 6 bases; unmatched junction bases: 5. The CDR3 is 14 amino acids. Germline CDR1 MNHEY, CDR2 SVGAGI. The CDR3 is CASSGLAGVPEQYF. In DNA form, the CDR3 reads TGTGCCAGCAGCGGACTAGCGGGAGTGCCCGAGCAGTACTTC.